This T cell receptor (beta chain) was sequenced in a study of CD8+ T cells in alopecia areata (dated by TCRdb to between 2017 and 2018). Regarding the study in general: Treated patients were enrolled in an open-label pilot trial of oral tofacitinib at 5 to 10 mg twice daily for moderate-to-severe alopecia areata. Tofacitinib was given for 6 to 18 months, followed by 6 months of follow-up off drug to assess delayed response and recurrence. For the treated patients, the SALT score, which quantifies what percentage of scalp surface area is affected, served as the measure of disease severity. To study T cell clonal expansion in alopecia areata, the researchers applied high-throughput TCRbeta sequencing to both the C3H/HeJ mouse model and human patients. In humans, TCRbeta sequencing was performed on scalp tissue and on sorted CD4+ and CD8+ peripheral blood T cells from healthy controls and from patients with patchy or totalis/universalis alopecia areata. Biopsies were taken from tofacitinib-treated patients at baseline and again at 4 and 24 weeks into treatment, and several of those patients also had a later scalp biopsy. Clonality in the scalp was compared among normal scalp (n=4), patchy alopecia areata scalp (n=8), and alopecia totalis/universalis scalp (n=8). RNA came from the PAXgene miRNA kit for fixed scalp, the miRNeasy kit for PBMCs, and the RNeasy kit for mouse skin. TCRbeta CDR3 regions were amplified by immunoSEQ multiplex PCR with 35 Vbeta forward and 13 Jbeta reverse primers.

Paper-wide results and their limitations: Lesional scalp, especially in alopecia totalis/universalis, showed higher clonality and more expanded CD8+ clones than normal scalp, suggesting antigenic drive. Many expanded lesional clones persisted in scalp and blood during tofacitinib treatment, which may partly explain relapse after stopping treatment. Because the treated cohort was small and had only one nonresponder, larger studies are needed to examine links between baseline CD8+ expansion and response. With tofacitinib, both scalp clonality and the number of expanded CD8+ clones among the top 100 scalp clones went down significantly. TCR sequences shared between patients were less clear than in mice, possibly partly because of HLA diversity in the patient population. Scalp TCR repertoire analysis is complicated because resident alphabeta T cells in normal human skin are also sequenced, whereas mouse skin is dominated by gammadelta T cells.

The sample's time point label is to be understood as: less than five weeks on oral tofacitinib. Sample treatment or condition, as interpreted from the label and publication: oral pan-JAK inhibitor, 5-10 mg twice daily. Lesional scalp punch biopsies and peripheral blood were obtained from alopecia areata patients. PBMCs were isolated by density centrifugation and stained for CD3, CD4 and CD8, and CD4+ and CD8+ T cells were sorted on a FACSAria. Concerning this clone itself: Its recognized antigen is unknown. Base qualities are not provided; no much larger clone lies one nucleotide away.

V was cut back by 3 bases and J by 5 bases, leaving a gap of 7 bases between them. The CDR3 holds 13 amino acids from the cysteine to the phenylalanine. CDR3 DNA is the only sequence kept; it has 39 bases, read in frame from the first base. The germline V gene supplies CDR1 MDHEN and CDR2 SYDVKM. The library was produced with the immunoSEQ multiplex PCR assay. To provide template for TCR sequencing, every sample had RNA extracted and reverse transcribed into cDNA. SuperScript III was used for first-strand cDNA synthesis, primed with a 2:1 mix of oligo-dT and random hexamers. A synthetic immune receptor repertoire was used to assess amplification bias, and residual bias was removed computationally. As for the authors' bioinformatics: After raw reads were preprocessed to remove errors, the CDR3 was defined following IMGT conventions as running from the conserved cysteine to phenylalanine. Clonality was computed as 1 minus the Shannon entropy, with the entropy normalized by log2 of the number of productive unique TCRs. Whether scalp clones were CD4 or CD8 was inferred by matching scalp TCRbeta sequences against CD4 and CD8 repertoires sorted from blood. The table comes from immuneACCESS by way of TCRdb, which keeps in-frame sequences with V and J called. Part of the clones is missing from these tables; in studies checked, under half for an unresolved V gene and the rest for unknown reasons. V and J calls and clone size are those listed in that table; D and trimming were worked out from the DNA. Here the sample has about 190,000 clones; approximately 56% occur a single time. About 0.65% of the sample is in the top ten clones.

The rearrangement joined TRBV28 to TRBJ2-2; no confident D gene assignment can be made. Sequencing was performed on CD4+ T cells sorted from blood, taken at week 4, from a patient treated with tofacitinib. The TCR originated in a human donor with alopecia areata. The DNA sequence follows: TGTGCCAGCAGTTTGTACGGAACCGGGGAGCTGTTTTTT. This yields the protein CASSLYGTGELFF.